This TCR beta chain was identified in a study of post-analysis software for immune sequencing data. Study-wide context: Relapsing-remitting, secondary progressive and progressive-relapsing forms of multiple sclerosis all featured among disease courses.

Libraries were made from TCR beta cDNA, and they carried unique molecular identifiers. A population of roughly 0.85 to 10 million T cells gave rise to roughly 500,000 cDNA molecules. TCRdb analysed the PCR reads with MiXCR anew, one entry per CDR3 protein. The sample holds 600,000 to 700,000 distinct CDR3 sequences, 55% to 60% seen once. The CDR3 extends over 14 amino acids. Germline CDR1 SQVTM, CDR2 ANQGSEA. V lost 4 bases, J lost 1 base, and 3 bases stayed unmatched. This clonotype appeared a few times. Antigen specificity is unknown. The study's findings and limits: The study found TRBV5-6, TRBV5-1 and TRBV20-1 among about 5 TRBV segments more frequent in patients than controls. The authors found that F measure strongly co-clustered same-batch samples. Controls significantly exceeded multiple sclerosis patients in normalized Chao1 diversity.

The chain couples TRBV29-1 to TRBJ2-5, with 10 nucleotides matching TRBD1. The sample was blood. This receptor was identified in a girl aged 2 to 10 with multiple sclerosis. The DNA for the CDR3 is TGCAGCGTTGCGGGACAGGGGCTCCAAGAGACCCAGTACTTC. It translates to CSVAGQGLQETQYF.